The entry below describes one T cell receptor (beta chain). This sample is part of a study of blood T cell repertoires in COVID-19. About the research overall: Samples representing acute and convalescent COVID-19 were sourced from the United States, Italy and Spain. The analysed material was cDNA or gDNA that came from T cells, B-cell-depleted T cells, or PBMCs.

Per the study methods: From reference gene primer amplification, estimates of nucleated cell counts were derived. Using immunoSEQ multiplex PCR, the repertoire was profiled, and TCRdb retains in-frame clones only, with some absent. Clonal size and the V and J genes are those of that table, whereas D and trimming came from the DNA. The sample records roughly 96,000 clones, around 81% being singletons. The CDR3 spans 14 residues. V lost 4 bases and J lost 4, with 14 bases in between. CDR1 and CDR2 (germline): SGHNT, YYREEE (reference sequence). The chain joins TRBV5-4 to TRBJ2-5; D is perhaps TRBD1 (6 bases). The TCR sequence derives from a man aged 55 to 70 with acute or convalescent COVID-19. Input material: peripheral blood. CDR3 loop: CASSRSDSIETQYF. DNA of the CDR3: TGTGCCAGCAGCAGATCGGACAGCATAGAGACCCAGTACTTC.